The TCR beta chain under discussion was sequenced for a study of OX40 agonist ivuxolimab in advanced cancers. Study-wide findings and caveats: Certain nonresponders likewise exhibited a low normalized T-cell clonal expansion.

The assay was immunoSEQ multiplex PCR, and TCRdb's table has in-frame clones only and misses some. The sample shows under 90,000 clones, roughly nine tenths of them seen only once. Looked up from germline, CDR1 is MNHEY and CDR2 is SVGAGI. CDR3 length: 15 amino acids. V was clipped by 2 bases and J by 13 bases, with 18 bases between them. Points on this clone: Its target is not known.

The chain carries TRBV6-5 and TRBJ1-6; weak D call: TRBD1 (5 bases). The clonotype originates from an adult with an advanced solid tumor such as melanoma, head and neck, liver or kidney cancer. The material sequenced was CD4+ or CD8+ T cells sorted from blood, taken in a trial of the OX40 agonist ivuxolimab. In nucleotides, the CDR3 is TGTGCCAGCAGTTACGGGCGCAGGGCGACTAGGCCCCTCCACTTT. It translates to CASSYGRRATRPLHF.